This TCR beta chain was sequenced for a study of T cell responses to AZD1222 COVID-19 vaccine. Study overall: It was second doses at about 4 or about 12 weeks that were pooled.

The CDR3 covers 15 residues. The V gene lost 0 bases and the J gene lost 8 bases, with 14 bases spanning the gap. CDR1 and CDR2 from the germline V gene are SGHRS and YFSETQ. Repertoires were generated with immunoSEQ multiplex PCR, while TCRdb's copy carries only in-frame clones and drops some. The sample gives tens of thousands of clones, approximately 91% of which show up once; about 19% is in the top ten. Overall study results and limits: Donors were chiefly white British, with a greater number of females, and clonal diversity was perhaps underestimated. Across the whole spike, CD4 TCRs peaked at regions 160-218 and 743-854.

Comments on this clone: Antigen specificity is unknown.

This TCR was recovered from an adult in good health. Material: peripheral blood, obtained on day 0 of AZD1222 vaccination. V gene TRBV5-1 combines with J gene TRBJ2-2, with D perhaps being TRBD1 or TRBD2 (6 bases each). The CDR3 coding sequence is TGCGCCAGCAGCTTGGTTACAGGGCGGGATGGGGAGCTGTTTTTT. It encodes CASSLVTGRDGELFF.